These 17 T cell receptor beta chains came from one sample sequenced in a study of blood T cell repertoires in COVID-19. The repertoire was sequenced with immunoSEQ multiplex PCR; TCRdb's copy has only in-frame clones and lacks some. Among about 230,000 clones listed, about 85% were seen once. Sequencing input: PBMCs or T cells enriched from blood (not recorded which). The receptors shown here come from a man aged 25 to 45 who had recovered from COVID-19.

CDR3 protein: CASSAGQHNEQFF. DNA for the CDR3: TGTGCCAGCTCAGCTGGACAGCACAATGAGCAGTTCTTC. The chain is built from TRBV18 and TRBJ2-1; D is perhaps TRBD1 (6 bases). CDR1 is KGHSH and CDR2 is LQKENI in the germline V gene. V lost 5 bases and J 5 bases, leaving 10 bases between the germline ends. The CDR3 extends over 13 amino acids.

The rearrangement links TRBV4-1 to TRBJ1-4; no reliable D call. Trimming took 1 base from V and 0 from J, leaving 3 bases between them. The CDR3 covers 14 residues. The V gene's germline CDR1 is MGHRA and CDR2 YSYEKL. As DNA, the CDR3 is TGCGCCAGCAGCCAAGCTGCAACTAATGAAAAACTGTTTTTT. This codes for CASSQAATNEKLFF.

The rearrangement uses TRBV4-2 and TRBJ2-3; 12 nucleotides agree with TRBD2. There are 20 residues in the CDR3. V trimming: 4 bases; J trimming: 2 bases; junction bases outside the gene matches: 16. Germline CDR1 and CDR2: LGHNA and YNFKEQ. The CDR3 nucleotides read TGTGCCAGCAGCCTATACTCTAGCGGGGGGGGAACCGGACTCACAGATACGCAGTATTTT. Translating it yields CASSLYSSGGGTGLTDTQYF.

In DNA, the CDR3 is TGTGCCAGCATTGGGGGGGGCGGAGTGCCTTCCAATGAGCAGTTCTTC. Amino acid sequence: CASIGGGGVPSNEQFF. The chain couples TRBV27 to TRBJ2-1, with a tentative D call TRBD2 (7 bases). There are 16 residues in the CDR3. Germline values: CDR1 MNHEY, CDR2 SMNVEV (reference sequence). The ends were cut back, 7 bases at V and 6 bases at J, with 22 bases in the middle.

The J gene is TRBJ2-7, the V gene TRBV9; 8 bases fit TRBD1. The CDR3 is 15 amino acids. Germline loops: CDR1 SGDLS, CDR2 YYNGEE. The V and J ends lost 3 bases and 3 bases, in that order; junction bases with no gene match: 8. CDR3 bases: TGTGCCAGCAGCGGCCCCGGGACAGGAAACTACGAGCAGTACTTC. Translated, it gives CASSGPGTGNYEQYF.

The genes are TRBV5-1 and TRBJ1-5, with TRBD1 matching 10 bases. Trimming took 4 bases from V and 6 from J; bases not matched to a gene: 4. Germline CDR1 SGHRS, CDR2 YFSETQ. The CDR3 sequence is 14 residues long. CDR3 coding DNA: TGCGCCAGCAGCACCGGGACAGGGGTTCAGCCCCAGCATTTT. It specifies CASSTGTGVQPQHF.

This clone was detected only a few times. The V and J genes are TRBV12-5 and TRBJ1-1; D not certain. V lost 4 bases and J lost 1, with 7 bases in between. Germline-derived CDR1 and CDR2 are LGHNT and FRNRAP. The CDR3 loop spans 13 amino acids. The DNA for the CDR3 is TGTGCTAGTGGTTCAACAGAGAACACTGAAGCTTTCTTT. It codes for CASGSTENTEAFF.

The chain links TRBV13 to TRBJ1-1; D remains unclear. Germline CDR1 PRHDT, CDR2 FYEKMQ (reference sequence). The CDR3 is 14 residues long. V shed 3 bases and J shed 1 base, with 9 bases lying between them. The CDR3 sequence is CASSFFSRNTEAFF. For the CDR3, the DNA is TGTGCCAGCAGCTTTTTTTCGAGGAACACTGAAGCTTTCTTT.

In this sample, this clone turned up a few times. The chain's CDR3 is CASFRDRGINEQYF. The CDR3 DNA reads as TGTGCCAGCTTCCGGGACAGGGGGATCAACGAGCAGTACTTC. The V gene is TRBV2, the J gene TRBJ2-7; 11 bases map to TRBD1. The CDR3 runs to 14 residues. Germline V gene sequence: CDR1 SNHLY, CDR2 FYNNEI. With 8 bases clipped from V and 5 bases from J, the junction kept 8 bases outside the gene matches.

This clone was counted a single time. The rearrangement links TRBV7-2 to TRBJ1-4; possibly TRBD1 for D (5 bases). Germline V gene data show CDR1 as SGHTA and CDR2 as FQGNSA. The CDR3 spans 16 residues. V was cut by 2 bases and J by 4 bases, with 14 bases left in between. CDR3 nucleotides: TGTGCCAGCAGCTTATTTTATGGGGCCGGTAATGAAAAACTGTTTTTT. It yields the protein CASSLFYGAGNEKLFF.

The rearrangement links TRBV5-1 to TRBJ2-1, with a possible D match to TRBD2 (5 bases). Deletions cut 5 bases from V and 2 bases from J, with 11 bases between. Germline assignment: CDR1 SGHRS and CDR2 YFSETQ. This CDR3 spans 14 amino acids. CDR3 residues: CASSQSGAYNEQFF. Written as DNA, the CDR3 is TGCGCCAGCAGTCAAAGCGGAGCCTACAATGAGCAGTTCTTC.

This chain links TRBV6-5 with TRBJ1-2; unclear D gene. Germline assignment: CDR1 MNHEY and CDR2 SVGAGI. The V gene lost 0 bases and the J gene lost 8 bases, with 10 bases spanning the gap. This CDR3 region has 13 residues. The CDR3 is CASSYSSREGYTF. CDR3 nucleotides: TGTGCCAGCAGTTACTCGAGTCGCGAGGGCTACACCTTC.

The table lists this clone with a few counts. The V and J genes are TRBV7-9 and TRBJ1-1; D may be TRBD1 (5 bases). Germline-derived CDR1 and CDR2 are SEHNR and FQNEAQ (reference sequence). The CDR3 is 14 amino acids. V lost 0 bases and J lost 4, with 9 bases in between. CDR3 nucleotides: TGTGCCAGCAGCTTAGCCTACCAGGGCACTGAAGCTTTCTTT. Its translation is CASSLAYQGTEAFF.

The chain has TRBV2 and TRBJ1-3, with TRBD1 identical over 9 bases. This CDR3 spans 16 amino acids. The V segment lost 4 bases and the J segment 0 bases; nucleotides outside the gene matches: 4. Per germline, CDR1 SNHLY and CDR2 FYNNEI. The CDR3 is CASSGTGVISGNTIYF. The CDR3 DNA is TGTGCCAGCAGTGGGACAGGGGTAATCTCTGGAAACACCATATATTTT.

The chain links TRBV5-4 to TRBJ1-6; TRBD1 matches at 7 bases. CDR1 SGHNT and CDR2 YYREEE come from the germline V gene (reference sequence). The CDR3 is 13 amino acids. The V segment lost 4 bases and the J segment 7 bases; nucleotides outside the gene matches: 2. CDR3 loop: CASSPGGNSPLHF. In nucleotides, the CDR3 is TGTGCCAGCAGCCCAGGGGGAAATTCACCCCTCCACTTT.

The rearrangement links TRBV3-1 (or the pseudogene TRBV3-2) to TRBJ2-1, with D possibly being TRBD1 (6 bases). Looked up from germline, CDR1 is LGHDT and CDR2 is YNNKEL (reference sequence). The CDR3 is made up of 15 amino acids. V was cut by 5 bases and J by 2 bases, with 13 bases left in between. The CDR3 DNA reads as TGTGCCAGCAGCTTCCGGGACACGGCCTACAATGAGCAGTTCTTC. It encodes CASSFRDTAYNEQFF.

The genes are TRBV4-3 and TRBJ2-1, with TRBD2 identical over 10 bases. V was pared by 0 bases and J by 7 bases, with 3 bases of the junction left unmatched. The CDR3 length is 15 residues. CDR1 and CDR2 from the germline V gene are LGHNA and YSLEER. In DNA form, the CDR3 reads TGCGCCAGCAGCCAAGACAGGACTAGCGGAAATGAGCAGTTCTTC. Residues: CASSQDRTSGNEQFF.